The 15 T cell receptor beta chains in this list originate from one sample, sequenced in a study of CXCR3-negative and CXCR3-positive naive CD8 T cells. All TRB cDNA libraries came from 5' RACE performed with UMI labels. No DNA is given; TCRdb re-called the 5' RACE reads and lists each CDR3 protein once. This sample carries 150,000 or so distinct CDR3 sequences, with about 0.27% going to the ten biggest clones. No antigen is known for these receptors. Overall study results and limits: Hydrophobicity was higher for TRB CDR3s found in CXCR3-positive naive cells than in CXCR3-negative naive cells.

The sample consisted of naive CXCR3+ CD8+ T cells from blood. Subset: CD45RO-CCR7+CD27+CD95- naive CD8+ T cells expressing CXCR3 (TNR3+). These receptors all stem from a human donor in good health. Some clones in this sample may be carry-over from other donors' samples.

CDR3 protein: CASRSGTSGIGELFF. The chain links TRBV5-6 to TRBJ2-2; as DNA is missing, the TRBD2 call by TCRdb cannot be tested. The CDR3 consists of 15 residues. Germline-derived CDR1 and CDR2 are SGHDT and YYEEEE.

V and J are TRBV7-9 and TRBJ2-7; TCRdb designates TRBD2, a call that cannot be tested without DNA. The CDR3 length is 14 residues. CDR1 is SEHNR, CDR2 FQNEAQ, per germline (reference sequence). CDR3 sequence reads: CASSPGGAPYGQYF.

The chain carries TRBV4-1 and TRBJ2-1. Per the germline V gene, CDR1 is MGHRA and CDR2 is YSYEKL. This CDR3 is 16 amino acids long. The CDR3 region is CASSQVRGGSYNEQFF.

The V call is TRBV27, the J call TRBJ2-1; TCRdb proposes TRBD2, but this gene call is untestable without DNA. CDR3 size: 15 residues. Germline V gives CDR1 MNHEY, CDR2 SMNVEV (reference sequence). The CDR3 loop reads CASGIPGLGPFEQFF.

The rearrangement links TRBV29-1 to TRBJ2-2; TCRdb lists TRBD2, though no DNA is available to test this call. Germline V gene lookup returns CDR1 SQVTM and CDR2 ANQGSEA. There are 14 residues in the CDR3. Here the CDR3 reads CSVEGGGADGELFF.

The chain recombines TRBV29-1 with TRBJ2-1; there is no DNA to check the TCRdb D call of TRBD1. This CDR3 is built from 13 residues. CDR1 and CDR2 (germline): SQVTM, ANQGSEA. Here the CDR3 reads CSVERDRYNEQFF.

The chain is built from TRBV12-3 or TRBV12-4 and TRBJ2-7. The CDR3 contains 13 residues. This chain's CDR3 is CASKYELSYEQYF.

The chain is built from TRBV29-1 and TRBJ1-2; the TRBD1 assignment by TCRdb is unverifiable without DNA. The CDR3 is made up of 17 amino acids. Per germline, CDR1 SQVTM and CDR2 ANQGSEA. The CDR3 loop is CSVEIRDRGRGDYGYTF.

The chain's CDR3 is CASSLEFRYEQYF. The V call is TRBV5-1, the J call TRBJ2-7. Per the germline V gene, CDR1 is SGHRS and CDR2 is YFSETQ. This CDR3 comprises 13 residues.

The chain employs TRBV4-2 and TRBJ1-1; absent DNA, TCRdb's TRBD1 call cannot be checked. The CDR3 loop spans 15 amino acids. Germline CDR1 and CDR2: LGHNA and YNFKEQ. The CDR3 sequence: CASSQNWGLNTEAFF.

The V call is TRBV20-1, the J call TRBJ2-5; without DNA, the TCRdb call of TRBD2 cannot be checked. CDR1 DFQATT and CDR2 SNEGSKA come from the germline V gene (reference sequence). This CDR3 contains 16 residues. CDR3 region: CSARRLAGLFGETQYF.

The chain combines TRBV27 with TRBJ2-7. This CDR3 spans 13 amino acids. Germline V lookup: CDR1 MNHEY, CDR2 SMNVEV (reference sequence). CDR3 loop: CASSVTSSYEQYF.

The rearrangement joins TRBV27 to TRBJ2-7; TCRdb reports TRBD1, a call that lacks DNA to check it against. From germline, CDR1 is MNHEY and CDR2 SMNVEV (reference sequence). The CDR3 has 14 amino acids. CDR3 in amino acids: CASSFSGTNDEQYF.

The chain uses TRBV7-8 and TRBJ1-6; the TCRdb call, TRBD1, lacks DNA for checking. Germline V CDR1 and CDR2: SGHVS, FQNEAQ. The CDR3 is made up of 19 amino acids. The CDR3 reads CASSSPNFRGKGNNSPLHF.

V is TRBV20-1 and J is TRBJ2-1; with no DNA, the TCRdb D assignment of TRBD1 cannot be verified. CDR3 length: 11 residues. Germline V gene sequence: CDR1 DFQATT, CDR2 SNEGSKA (reference sequence). The CDR3: CSATQGNEQFF.